Sequencing of this T cell receptor beta chain was carried out in a study of blood T cell repertoires in COVID-19. About the study: Collection of acute and convalescent COVID-19 samples took place in the United States, Italy and Spain.

The CDR3 totals 13 residues. Trimming removed 3 bases at V and 5 bases at J, with 11 bases between. Per germline, CDR1 SGHNT and CDR2 YYREEE (reference sequence). Here immunoSEQ multiplex PCR was the method, and the copy in TCRdb shows in-frame clones only, minus some. Of 200,000 to 300,000 clones in the sample, around 90% are singletons; the top ten hold more than 0.8%. What was sequenced was peripheral blood. The receptor was isolated from a man between 25 and 39 years old with COVID-19, enrolled during active disease. The genes are TRBV5-4 and TRBJ1-2, with D possibly matching TRBD1 (6 bases). CDR3 in DNA: TGTGCCAGCAGCTCCCAGGGGCTTTATGGCTACACCTTC. Translation gives CASSSQGLYGYTF.